This TCR beta chain was found in a study of blood T cell repertoires in COVID-19. The assay was immunoSEQ multiplex PCR, and TCRdb's table has in-frame clones only and misses some. This table holds around 16,000 clones, 82% found once. V gave up 3 bases and J gave up 10 bases, with 11 bases separating them. The germline V gene encodes CDR1 LNHDA and CDR2 SQIVND (reference sequence). This CDR3 comprises 12 residues. The receptor comes from a man at least 80 years old with active or convalescent COVID-19. Sequences were obtained from peripheral blood. The gene calls are TRBV19 and TRBJ2-3; the D gene is possibly TRBD1 (5 bases). CDR3 bases: TGTGCCAGTAGTATTCTGGGGCGTTCGCAGTATTTT. Its protein product is CASSILGRSQYF.